This TCR beta chain was found in a study of T cell repertoires in cytomegalovirus infection (dated by TCRdb to the late 2010s). Context from the whole study: The peptide stimulations were aimed at well-studied HLA-B-restricted epitopes as well as recently identified HLA-C-restricted CMV epitopes, whose presentation resists viral immunomodulation. Donor HLA type was relevant to the analysis, as public TCR beta signatures indicated carriage of CMV infection together with the matching HLA type. Here is what the overall study found, with its caveats: The ex vivo response was dominated by HLA-C-restricted CMV-specific TCR beta clonotypes, which also provided the single most frequent clonotype in two of eight donors. Carriers of CMV infection plus the relevant HLA type were discriminated by the cumulative frequency of public TCR beta family members in the study cohort and in an independent roughly 370-donor cohort.

The intended sense of this specimen's treatment or condition label: in vitro stimulation with specific CMV peptide epitopes to enrich CMV-specific T cells. On this clonotype itself: The antigen this receptor binds is unknown. Base qualities are not provided; no much larger clone lies one nucleotide away.

CDR1 SGDLS and CDR2 YYNGEE were looked up in the germline V gene. V loses 3 bases of germline sequence and J loses 6 bases, and the interval between the two ends is 16 bases. The CDR3, cysteine through phenylalanine, is 15 amino acids long. The CDR3 DNA has 45 bases and is translated from base 1. Sequencing was performed on an Illumina HiSeq 1500. TCRdb reprocessing: public reads trimmed at Q25 with fastp, clones called with MiXCR, in-frame beta chains kept. Every entry covers one CDR3 protein and lists the most common genes and DNA from its rows. The sample table shows 750,000 to 900,000 distinct CDR3 sequences, and approximately 32% are seen once. Of the sample, less than 15% falls within the top ten clones.

The sequence was obtained from a human donor in good health (CMV status not recorded). Some clones in this sample may be carry-over from other donors' samples. The chain employs TRBV9 and TRBJ2-1; the D region is possibly TRBD1 or TRBD2, each matching across 5 bases. Sequencing was performed on cultured CD8+ T cells from PBMCs, taken from culture after CMV antigen stimulation. The CDR3 protein sequence reads: CASSGTGNAGNEQFF. The base sequence is TGTGCCAGCAGCGGCACAGGCAACGCGGGCAATGAGCAGTTCTTC.